A selection of T cell receptor beta chains follows, all from one sample in a study of blood T cell repertoires in COVID-19. This table comes from immunoSEQ multiplex PCR, and its TCRdb copy is limited to in-frame clones, with some not included. The sample consists of around 64,000 clones, 87% of them appearing once. The material sequenced was peripheral blood. The receptors originated from a man aged 50-59 years with active COVID-19. Both conserved end residues are part of each CDR3. D genes are given only for firm matches.

D	J	V	CDR3
TRBD1	TRBJ1-3	TRBV2	CASSEPGQGPGNTIYF
TRBD1	TRBJ2-1	TRBV6-2/TRBV6-3	CASSLGQGARDEQFF
TRBD1	TRBJ2-5	TRBV7-8	CASSLVGQGRETQYF
TRBD1	TRBJ1-2	TRBV27	CASSLKGGQAGYTF
-	TRBJ2-3	TRBV14	CASRPSGGATDTQYF
-	TRBJ1-1	TRBV30	CAWTGLNTEAFF
-	TRBJ1-1	TRBV6-5	CASITGAGKNTEAFF
-	TRBJ2-7	TRBV5-6	CASSLMPSEQYF
-	TRBJ2-3	TRBV5-4	CASSSNRDTDTQYF
-	TRBJ1-1	TRBV7-9	CASSLDQISNTEAFF
TRBD2	TRBJ2-1	TRBV19	CASSISSGAYNEQFF
TRBD2	TRBJ2-4	TRBV7-2	CASTGVAGLAGNIQYF
-	TRBJ1-4	TRBV5-1	CASSLGVSAATNEKLFF
-	TRBJ2-1	TRBV6-2/TRBV6-3	CASSSLRLDNEQFF
-	TRBJ1-2	TRBV19	CASSDRFRTRGLKYTF
-	TRBJ1-1	TRBV25-1	CASISGGPAFF
TRBD1	TRBJ2-1	TRBV24-1	CATSDAGTVSINNEQFF
-	TRBJ2-3	TRBV7-9	CASRRTDTQYF
TRBD1	TRBJ2-7	TRBV6-5	CASRFRDRGVFEQYF
-	TRBJ1-1	TRBV9	CASSVLPDSEAFF
-	TRBJ1-5	TRBV7-2	CASSSDINQPQHF
-	TRBJ2-1	TRBV5-4	CASTLYSSYNEQFF
-	TRBJ1-6	TRBV20-1	CSATTGVTLHF
-	TRBJ2-3	TRBV7-3	CASSSSFLDTQYF
-	TRBJ2-1	TRBV5-1	CASSLEGIGQFF
-	TRBJ2-5	TRBV23-1	CASSQMTGVKETQYF
-	TRBJ2-1	TRBV9	CASSGPKGEGSLF
TRBD2	TRBJ2-5	TRBV9	CASSGAGGRGETQYF
-	TRBJ2-5	TRBV20-1	CSTNLGETQYF
-	TRBJ2-3	TRBV28	CASSLGAGVDTQYF
TRBD2	TRBJ2-1	TRBV4-1	CASSPGLAGAREQFF
TRBD1	TRBJ2-1	TRBV7-9	CASSSSGTGLEQFF
-	TRBJ2-3	TRBV9	CASSAQGPRDTQYF
TRBD2	TRBJ2-7	TRBV11-2	CASSGLAGGLEQYF
-	TRBJ1-2	TRBV5-4	CASSLVQLTGGYTF
-	TRBJ2-1	TRBV7-9	CASSLVAVNEQFF
TRBD1	TRBJ1-2	TRBV28	CASSLAGTVYGYTF
-	TRBJ2-7	TRBV21-1	CASSPRDSAYEQYF
TRBD2	TRBJ2-3	TRBV6-1	CASSGPRLAASTDTQYF
TRBD2	TRBJ2-3	TRBV19	CASSTSGTYTDTQYF
-	TRBJ1-1	TRBV7-9	CASSLDGQKAFF
-	TRBJ1-2	TRBV3-1/TRBV3-2	CASSQTPRDTRRGYTF
TRBD2	TRBJ2-7	TRBV7-6	CASSVYTSGYEQYF
TRBD1	TRBJ1-2	TRBV6-5	CASRERRGKGYGYTF
-	TRBJ2-7	TRBV7-9	CASSFLYEQYF
TRBD2	TRBJ2-3	TRBV15	CATSRVGGSAMTRGTQYF
-	TRBJ2-3	TRBV28	CASSPFRDFRTDTQYF
-	TRBJ2-7	TRBV5-4	CASSLGDLGGNEQYF